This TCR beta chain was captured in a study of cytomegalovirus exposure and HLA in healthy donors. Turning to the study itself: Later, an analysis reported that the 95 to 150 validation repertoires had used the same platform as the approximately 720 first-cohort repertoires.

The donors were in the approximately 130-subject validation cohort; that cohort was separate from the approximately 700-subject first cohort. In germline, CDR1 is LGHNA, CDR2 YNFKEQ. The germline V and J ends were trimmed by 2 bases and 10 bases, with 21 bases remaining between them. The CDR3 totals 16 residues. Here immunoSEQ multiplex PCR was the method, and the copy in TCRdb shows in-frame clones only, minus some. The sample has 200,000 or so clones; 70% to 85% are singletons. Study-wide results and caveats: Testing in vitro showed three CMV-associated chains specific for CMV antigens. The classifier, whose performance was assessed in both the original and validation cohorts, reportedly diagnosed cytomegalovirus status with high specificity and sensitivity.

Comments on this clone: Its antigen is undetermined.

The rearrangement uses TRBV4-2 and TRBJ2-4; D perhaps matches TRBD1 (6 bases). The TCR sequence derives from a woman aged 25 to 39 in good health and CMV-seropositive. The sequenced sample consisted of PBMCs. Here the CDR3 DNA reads TGTGCCAGCAGCCAATCACAGGGTAGCTTGGTCACGATTCAGTACTTC. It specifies CASSQSQGSLVTIQYF.